This T cell receptor (beta chain) was recovered during a study of cytomegalovirus exposure and HLA in healthy donors (dated by TCRdb to the late 2010s). For the study in its entirety: In an earlier analysis of several hundred of the donors, 250 to 350 Gb of sequence data and approximately 100 million unique TCR beta sequences from 180 million or so T cells were reported. An early release covering roughly 580 HLA-typed donors comprised 300 to 350 gigabases of sequencing data and around 80 million unique TCR sequences. Of the approximately 400 genotyped donors, 65% to 90% fell in the genetic ancestry cluster associated with self-reported Caucasian donors. The study was designed to test whether signatures of past pathogen exposure could be identified by cataloging public T cell receptors. Using immunosequencing, the study profiled T cell repertoires from some 670 subjects and related those repertoires to cytomegalovirus serostatus. Along with the approximately 700-subject first cohort, a separate validation cohort of over 90 different subjects was used. To predict cytomegalovirus infection status, the study brought together high-throughput TCR immunosequencing, statistical association of individual TCRs with disease status, and machine learning. To study patterns of TCR occurrence, a later analysis re-analyzed previously published TCR beta repertoires from under 750 donors and added high-resolution HLA genotyping. In the later analysis, no new phenotypic data were used to find candidate immune exposures; instead, reliance was placed on TCR beta sequences and their occurrence across donors. An earlier analysis of around 580 of the donors used high-throughput TCR beta sequencing to judge whether each TCR beta V gene segment behaved as functional or pseudogenic. Donor age, sex, ethnicity and CMV serostatus were compiled together with the repertoire data. Genome-wide SNP genotypes for about three fifths of the roughly 700 donors were used in a later genetic analysis, which treated that subset as a discovery cohort. Every discovery cohort repertoire had been produced on one sequencing platform. HLA typing included class I and class II loci at four-digit resolution. The number of typed donors differed by locus: about 620-630 for A, B, C, DRB1 and DQB1; approximately 540 for DQA1; approximately 610 for DPA1; and around 470 for DPB1. A few DR-DQ haplotypes were treated as single units for association and clustering because of strong linkage in the cohort. Across some 400 genotyped donors of the cohort, an average of roughly 250,000 unique TCR beta nucleotide sequences per donor were sequenced, and approximately 17% of those sequences were non-productive. Overall study results and their limits: V-gene and J-gene trimming of TCR beta chains was associated with a missense DCLRE1C variant in a later genetic analysis, and the association was replicated in an independent cohort. In a later analysis, HLA-associated TCR beta chains showed more clonal expansion and lower generation probabilities than non-associated chains that were equally common. A cluster of highly shared sequence variants was judged likely to be a technical artifact of the sequencing pipeline. According to a later genetic analysis, donors in an Asian-associated ancestry cluster had fewer N-insertions in productive TCRs than the approximately 650-donor mean. In a later analysis, several top co-occurrence clusters were reported to appear linked to parvovirus B19, influenza, CMV and Epstein-Barr virus. A later analysis found that most CMV-associated TCR beta chains appeared HLA-restricted, with HLA associations seemingly driven largely by CMV exposure. A few of the identified cytomegalovirus-associated TCR beta chains were confirmed in vitro to be specific for cytomegalovirus antigens. In a later analysis, some 18,000 TCR beta sequences were associated with specific HLA alleles at a false discovery rate of 0.05. Because the 87-base-pair reads could not distinguish some IMGT-functional V segments, including TRBV6-2 and TRBV6-3, those segments were excluded. Sequencing depth was assumed to be roughly uniform across donors in the presence/absence analyses, though that assumption may not hold. Immune exposure information for the cohort was limited to CMV serostatus. It was suggested by the authors that the approach could potentially be generalized to other disease states and immunological phenotypes. HLA typing was unavailable for some donors at each locus, so association tests used only the typed subset. The classifier was reported to diagnose cytomegalovirus status with high specificity and sensitivity in both the original and validation cohorts. When HLA alleles, especially DR and DQ, strongly co-occurred, attributing TCR associations to individual alleles was difficult. Correlated functional status among segregating V segments might reflect linkage disequilibrium, but an unknown experimental factor could not be ruled out. In an earlier analysis of 587 of the donors, most TCR beta V segments appeared in productive rearrangements about 87% or about 30% of the time, broadly matching IMGT annotations. The cohort was sequenced for TCR beta chains only, and without alpha or paired-chain data the features that could be detected were limited. The study gave a list of about 150 TCR beta chains associated with cytomegalovirus. A further reported finding was that TCR beta sequences accurately predicted the HLA-A and HLA-B alleles for most subjects in the first cohort. Because counts were too low, roughly 17 rarely observed V segments, including chromosome 9 orphons, were left out of the earlier analysis of 587 of the donors. Most TCR sequences were seen in very few donors, while some public TCRs were found in many individuals. In a later analysis, the rate of TCR association differed among HLA loci, with DRB1 alleles having the most associated TCRs and HLA-C alleles having the fewest.

About this clone: The antigen it binds to is not known. No clone much larger than this one lies a single base away; base qualities are absent.

The method was the immunoSEQ multiplex PCR assay. The multiplex PCR relied on a mix of 60 forward primers for TCR Vbeta segments and 13 reverse primers for TCR Jbeta segments. Amplification of the CDR3 region of rearranged TCR beta genes was performed with a multiplex PCR assay on genomic DNA. The Illumina HiSeq System was used to sequence the amplified TCR beta libraries as 87-base-pair reads. The original pipeline was this. A later analysis tallied 75 million to 95 million unique TCR beta chains across the 666 repertoires, and approximately 12 million of those chains were shared by two or more donors. To remove PCR and sequencing errors, raw reads were error-corrected and collapsed into unique sequences using a nearest-neighbor algorithm that merged closely related sequences. CDR3 sequences were aligned to IMGT reference sequences to assign V, D and J gene segments. For a sequence to be retained, a match of at least six nucleotides was required to both a V gene segment and a J gene segment. Rearrangements were classified as productive when the CDR3 lacked stop codons and remained in frame with V and J, and all other rearrangements were classified as non-productive. Following IMGT convention, CDR3 was defined as the stretch from the second conserved V-encoded cysteine to the conserved J-encoded phenylalanine. The earlier analysis of some 600 of the donors excluded sequences that lacked an unambiguous match to a single V gene segment. In an earlier analysis of a few hundred of the donors, V segments were called functional above 56.7% productive rearrangements and were called segregating when the between-donor standard deviation exceeded 5%. A statistical classification framework was built to diagnose cytomegalovirus status from the catalog of TCR beta chain sequences. V and J gene assignment, in a later analysis, came from comparing TCR nucleotide sequences with IMGT/GENE-DB human TR gene sequences. The TCRdist pipeline was used in a later analysis to assign CDR3 sequences and most-parsimonious VDJ recombination scenarios. In a later analysis, every TCR beta chain was defined by the combination of its CDR3 amino acid sequence and its V-gene family, and reads without a unique V-gene family were dropped. As a way to deal with suspected cross-contamination and a sequencing artifact, a later analysis dropped nearly 600 nucleotide sequences that were highly shared and had low generation probability. In a later analysis, a clonal expansion index was calculated for each public chain from normalized within-repertoire ranks of inferred template counts. In a later analysis, generation probabilities were computed using a VDJ recombination model fitted to out-of-frame rearrangements, and the results were checked against IGoR. Hypergeometric tests were used in a later analysis to score TCR-TCR, TCR-HLA and TCR-CMV co-occurrence, with a repertoire-size bias correction applied to the TCR pairs. In a later analysis, false discovery rates were estimated by permuting HLA or CMV assignments 20 times. In a later analysis, co-occurring TCRs were grouped using DBSCAN, and TCRdist sequence similarity was added for clustering within HLA-allele-positive subsets. For co-occurrence clustering, repertoires with fewer than 30,000 or more than 120,000 public chains were excluded, along with 4 to 6 repertoires with anomalous nucleotide sharing. The source is immuneACCESS, and TCRdb retained only in-frame sequences with V and J called. Part of the clones is not carried over; for the studies checked, unresolved V genes explain less than half of this, and the remainder is unexplained. The D gene and trimming were derived from the DNA, and the V and J assignments and clone size from that table. Across this sample there are some 110,000 clones, with approximately 70% seen only once. 8.7% of the sample comes from the top ten.

From the germline V gene (reference sequence), CDR1 is SEHNR and CDR2 is FQNEAQ. V gives up 5 bases and J gives up 4 bases, and the segment between their germline ends measures 18 bases. The CDR3 holds 16 amino acids from the cysteine to the phenylalanine. This entry keeps only the CDR3 DNA: 48 bases, framed from base 1. In total, around 600 healthy bone marrow donors made up the cohort. At the time of sampling, all cohort members were nominally healthy, though unrecorded immune exposures were likely present. The donor was CMV seropositive and belonged to the group of 250 to 350 seropositive cohort members. A peripheral blood sample was collected from each donor, and TCR beta sequencing was performed on peripheral blood mononuclear cells. The Qiagen DNeasy Blood Extraction Kit was used to extract genomic DNA from the blood cell samples.

Sequenced: PBMCs. This receptor chain uses TRBV7-9 and TRBJ1-3; TRBD1 is a possible D gene, resting on 6 matching bases. The receptor comes from a man aged 25 to 40 in good health and CMV-seropositive. The nucleotide sequence reads TGTGCCAGCAGCCCCACTCGTGGGGGCCGAGGAAACACCATATATTTT. Translated, it gives CASSPTRGGRGNTIYF.